This T cell receptor (beta chain) came from a study of Ad26.COV2.S vaccination and SARS-CoV-2 variants. About the study: The donor participated in the COV1001 trial, in its Ad26.COV2.S arm. Into the muscle, Ad26.COV2.S was dosed once or twice, 56 days apart.

This clone has a single count. The table came from immunoSEQ multiplex PCR; TCRdb's copy has only in-frame clones and leaves some out. The sample has about 400,000 clones, around 92% seen once. Germline V gene data show CDR1 as WNHNN and CDR2 as SYGVQD (reference sequence). This CDR3 has 15 residues. V gave up 5 bases and J gave up 1 base; unmatched junction bases: 3. Stated treatment: 15 to 20 received Ad26.COV2.S at low or high dose, single or two shots; about 5 received placebo; per-sample allocation not given. Vaccine and placebo recipients were sampled on day 63 after the first injection. The TCR sequence derives from a person aged 18 to 59 who received the Ad26.COV2.S COVID-19 vaccine or a placebo. V is TRBV10-1 and J is TRBJ2-2, with 8 bases fitting TRBD2. The material sequenced was peripheral blood, taken in a trial of Ad26.COV2.S vaccine versus placebo. For the CDR3, the DNA is TGCGCCAGCAGTCCTCTAGCGGGGAACACCGGGGAGCTGTTTTTT. It encodes CASSPLAGNTGELFF.